This T cell receptor (beta chain) was found in a study of shared clonotypes between healthy human individuals. Profiling relied on immunoSEQ multiplex PCR, and the TCRdb table lists in-frame clones only, not all of them. The data show roughly 2.4 million clones, with 95% seen just once and around 0.13% held by the top ten. The CDR3 is 15 residues long. The V and J ends lost 4 bases and 3 bases, in that order; junction bases with no gene match: 8. Germline CDR1 is SGHRS and CDR2 is YFSETQ. General observations from the study: Naive CD4 clonotypes overlapped across a handful of donors at about 5%.

Remarks on this clone: Antigen unknown.

This chain links TRBV5-1 with TRBJ2-5; 8 positions match TRBD1. Material for sequencing was naive CD4+ T cells sorted from blood. Subset in this sample: CD45RA+ positively selected. This TCR came from a man younger than 30 in good health. The CDR3 sequence is CASSSGQGWEETQYF. In DNA form, the CDR3 reads TGCGCCAGCAGCAGCGGACAGGGCTGGGAAGAGACCCAGTACTTC. The variable domain in full, completed from reference TRBV5-1 and TRBJ2-5, reads KAGVTQTPRYLIKTRGQQVTLSCSPISGHRSVSWYQQTPGQGLQFLFEYFSETQRNKGNFPGRFSGRQFSNSRSEMNVSTLELGDSALYLCASSSGQGWEETQYFGPGTRLLVL.